Below, one T cell receptor beta chain is given with its context. The target antigen is unknown. Germline V gene sequence: CDR1 SGHTA, CDR2 FQGTGA. The CDR3 totals 15 residues. Deletions cut 2 bases from V and 3 bases from J, with 13 bases between. The data are from a study of vaccination effects on CD4 cells after COVID-19. Whole-study results and caveats: Clonal contraction was marked in infection- and vaccine-induced clones late after vaccination. Healthy vaccinees had only 1 of 255 vaccine-induced clones cross-react with common cold coronaviruses.

Under the ViraFEST assay, PBMC were stimulated with viral peptide pools so that antigen-specific CD4+ T cells expanded. Sequencing was performed afterwards. With around ten days of culture completed, CD4+ T cells were isolated. Participants were given two doses of BNT162b2 or mRNA-1273 vaccine. After approximately 2 million PBMC were placed in each well, they were cultured with approximately 10 IU/ml IL-2 and roughly 10 ug/ml peptides. Sequencing used immunoSEQ multiplex PCR; TCRdb keeps in-frame clones, though not all of them. The sample lists about 80,000 clones, around four fifths occurring once.

Sample: CD4+ T cells from PBMCs cultured with HCoV-OC43 spike peptides, taken after COVID-19 vaccination. The subset was: HCoV-OC43 spike overlapping peptide pool stimulation. V gene TRBV7-3 combines with J gene TRBJ1-2; no clear D. The source of this sequence is a human donor who received a COVID-19 vaccine. Here the CDR3 DNA reads TGTGCCAGCAGCTTATCATCAGGAAGCTACTATGGCTACACCTTC. Amino acid sequence: CASSLSSGSYYGYTF. Together with reference TRBV7-3 and TRBJ1-2, the CDR3 gives the full variable domain: GAGVSQTPSNKVTEKGKYVELRCDPISGHTALYWYRQSLGQGPEFLIYFQGTGAADDSGLPNDRFFAVRPEGSVSTLKIQRTERGDSAVYLCASSLSSGSYYGYTFGSGTRLTVV.